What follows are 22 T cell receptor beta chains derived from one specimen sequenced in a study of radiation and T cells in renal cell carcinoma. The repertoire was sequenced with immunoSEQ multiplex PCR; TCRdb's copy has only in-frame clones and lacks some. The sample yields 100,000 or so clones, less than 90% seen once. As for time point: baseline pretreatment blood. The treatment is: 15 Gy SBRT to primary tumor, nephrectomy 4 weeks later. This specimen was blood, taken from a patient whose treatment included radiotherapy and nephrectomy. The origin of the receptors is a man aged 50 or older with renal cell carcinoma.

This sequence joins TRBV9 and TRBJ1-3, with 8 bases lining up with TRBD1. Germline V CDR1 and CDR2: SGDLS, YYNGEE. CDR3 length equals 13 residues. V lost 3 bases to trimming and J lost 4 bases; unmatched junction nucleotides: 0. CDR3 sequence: CASSGTGGNTIYF. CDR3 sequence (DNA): TGTGCCAGCAGCGGGACAGGGGGAAACACCATATATTTT.

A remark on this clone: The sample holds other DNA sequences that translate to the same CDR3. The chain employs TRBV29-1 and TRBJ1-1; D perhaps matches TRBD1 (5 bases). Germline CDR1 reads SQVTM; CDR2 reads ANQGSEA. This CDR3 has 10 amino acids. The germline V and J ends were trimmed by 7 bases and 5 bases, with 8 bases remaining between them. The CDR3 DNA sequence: TGCAGCGGACAGAATACTGAAGCTTTCTTT. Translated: CSGQNTEAFF.

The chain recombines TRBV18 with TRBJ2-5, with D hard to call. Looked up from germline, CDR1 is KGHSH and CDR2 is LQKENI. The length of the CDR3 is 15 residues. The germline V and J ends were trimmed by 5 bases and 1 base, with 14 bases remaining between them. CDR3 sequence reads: CASSLSYSFQETQYF. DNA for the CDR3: TGTGCCAGCTCATTAAGCTACTCTTTCCAAGAGACCCAGTACTTC.

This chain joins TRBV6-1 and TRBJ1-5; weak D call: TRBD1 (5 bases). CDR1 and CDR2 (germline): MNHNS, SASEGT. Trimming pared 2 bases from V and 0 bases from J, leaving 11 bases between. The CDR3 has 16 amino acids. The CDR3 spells CASSENRGSSNQPQHF. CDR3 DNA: TGTGCCAGCAGTGAAAATCGGGGGAGTAGCAATCAGCCCCAGCATTTT.

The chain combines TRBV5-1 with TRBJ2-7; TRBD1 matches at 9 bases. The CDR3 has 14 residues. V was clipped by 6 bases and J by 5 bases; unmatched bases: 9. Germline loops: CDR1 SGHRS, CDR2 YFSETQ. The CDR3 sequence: CASTTGGDTNEQYF. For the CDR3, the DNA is TGCGCCAGCACAACAGGGGGCGACACCAACGAGCAGTACTTC.

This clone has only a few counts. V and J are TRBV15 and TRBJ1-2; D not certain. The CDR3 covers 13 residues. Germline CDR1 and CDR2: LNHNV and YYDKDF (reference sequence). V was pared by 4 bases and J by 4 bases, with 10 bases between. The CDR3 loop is CATSIGGSYGYTF. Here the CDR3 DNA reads TGTGCCACCAGCATAGGAGGTAGCTATGGCTACACCTTC.

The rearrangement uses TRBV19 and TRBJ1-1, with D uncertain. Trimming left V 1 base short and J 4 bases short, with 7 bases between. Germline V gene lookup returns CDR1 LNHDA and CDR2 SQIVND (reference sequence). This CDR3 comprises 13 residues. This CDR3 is CASSIGQATEAFF. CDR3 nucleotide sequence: TGTGCCAGTAGTATAGGGCAGGCCACTGAAGCTTTCTTT.

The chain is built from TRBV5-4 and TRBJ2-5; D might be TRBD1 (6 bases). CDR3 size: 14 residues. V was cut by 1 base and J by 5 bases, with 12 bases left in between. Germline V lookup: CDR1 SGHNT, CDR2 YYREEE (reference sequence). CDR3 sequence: CASSLLLGAETQYF. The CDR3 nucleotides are TGTGCCAGCAGCTTGTTACTGGGGGCGGAGACCCAGTACTTC.

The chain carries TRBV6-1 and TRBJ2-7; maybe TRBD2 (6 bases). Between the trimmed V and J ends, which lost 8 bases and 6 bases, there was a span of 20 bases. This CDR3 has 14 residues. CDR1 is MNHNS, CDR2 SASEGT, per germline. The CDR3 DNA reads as TGTGCCAGCCACATGAGGCGGGGATCGAGCGAGCAGTACTTC. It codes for CASHMRRGSSEQYF.

The CDR3 region is CASSLGAGSDYGYTF. The CDR3 DNA is TGTGCCAGCAGCTTAGGGGCAGGGAGCGACTATGGCTACACCTTC. V gene TRBV7-9 combines with J gene TRBJ1-2, with a possible D match to TRBD1 (5 bases). V gave up 1 base and J gave up 3 bases, with 12 bases separating them. Germline lookup yields CDR1 SEHNR and CDR2 FQNEAQ (reference sequence). The CDR3 covers 15 residues.

In DNA form, the CDR3 reads TGTGCCTGGACGTATAGCAGGCAGACCCAGTACTTC. Amino acid sequence: CAWTYSRQTQYF. The chain uses TRBV30 and TRBJ2-5; no definite D call. The V and J ends lost 4 bases and 6 bases respectively, with 12 bases between them. Germline V gene lookup returns CDR1 GTSNPN and CDR2 SVGIG (reference sequence). The CDR3 spans 12 residues. The full variable domain, rest sourced from reference TRBV30 and TRBJ2-5, is SQTIHQWPATLVQPVGSPLSLECTVEGTSNPNLYWYRQAAGRGLQLLFYSVGIGQISSEVPQNLSASRPQDRQFILSSKKLLLSDSGFYLCAWTYSRQTQYFGPGTRLLVL.

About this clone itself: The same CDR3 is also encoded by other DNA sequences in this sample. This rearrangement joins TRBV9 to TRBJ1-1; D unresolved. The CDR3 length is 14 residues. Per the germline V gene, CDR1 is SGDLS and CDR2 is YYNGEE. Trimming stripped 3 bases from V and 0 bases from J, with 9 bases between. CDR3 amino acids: CASSAGGLNTEAFF. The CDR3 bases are TGTGCCAGCAGCGCTGGAGGATTGAACACTGAAGCTTTCTTT.

For the CDR3, the DNA is TGTGCCAGCAGCCCCCGCCTGGGGGTTGCGGCGGGAAACACCATATATTTT. Translation: CASSPRLGVAAGNTIYF. The gene calls are TRBV9 and TRBJ1-3, with TRBD1 as a possible D gene (5 bases). The germline V gene has CDR1 SGDLS and CDR2 YYNGEE. V lost 4 bases and J lost 4, with 21 bases in between. This CDR3 has 17 amino acids.

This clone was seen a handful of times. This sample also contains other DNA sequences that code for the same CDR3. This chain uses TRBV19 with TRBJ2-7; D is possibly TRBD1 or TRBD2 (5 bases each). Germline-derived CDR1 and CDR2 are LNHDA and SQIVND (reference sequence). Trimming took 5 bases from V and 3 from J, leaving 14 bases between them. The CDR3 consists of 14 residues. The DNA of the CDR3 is TGTGCCAGTAGTGTGATGCGAGGGGACTACGAGCAGTACTTC. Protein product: CASSVMRGDYEQYF.

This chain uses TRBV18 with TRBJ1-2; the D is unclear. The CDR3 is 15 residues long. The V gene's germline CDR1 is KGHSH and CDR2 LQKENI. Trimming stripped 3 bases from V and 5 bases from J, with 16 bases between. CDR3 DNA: TGTGCCAGCTCACCCAAGGACGGGAGTTTTTATGGCTACACCTTC. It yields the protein CASSPKDGSFYGYTF.

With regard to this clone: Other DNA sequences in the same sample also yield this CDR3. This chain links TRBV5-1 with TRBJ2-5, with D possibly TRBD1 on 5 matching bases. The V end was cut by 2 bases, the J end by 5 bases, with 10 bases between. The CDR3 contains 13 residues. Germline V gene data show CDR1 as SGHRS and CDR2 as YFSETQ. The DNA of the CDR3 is TGCGCCAGCAGCTTCCAGGGAACGGAGACCCAGTACTTC. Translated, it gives CASSFQGTETQYF.

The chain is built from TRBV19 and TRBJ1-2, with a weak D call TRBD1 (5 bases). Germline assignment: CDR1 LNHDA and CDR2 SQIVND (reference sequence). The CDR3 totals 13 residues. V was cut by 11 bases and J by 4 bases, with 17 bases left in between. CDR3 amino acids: CALRAQGGYGYTF. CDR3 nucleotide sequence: TGTGCCCTGCGGGCCCAGGGAGGCTATGGCTACACCTTC.

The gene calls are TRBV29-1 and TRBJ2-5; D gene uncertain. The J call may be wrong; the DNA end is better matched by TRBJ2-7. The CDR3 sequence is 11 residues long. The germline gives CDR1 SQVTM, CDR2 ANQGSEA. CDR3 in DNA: TGCAGCGTTGCAGAATCATACGAGCAGTACTTC. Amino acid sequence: CSVAESYEQYF.

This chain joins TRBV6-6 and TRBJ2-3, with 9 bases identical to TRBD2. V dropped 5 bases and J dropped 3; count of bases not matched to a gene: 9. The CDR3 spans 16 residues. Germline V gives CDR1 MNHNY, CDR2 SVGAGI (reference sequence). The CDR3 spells CASSPGVAGVTDTQYF. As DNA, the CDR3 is TGTGCCAGCAGTCCGGGGGTAGCGGGAGTTACAGATACGCAGTATTTT.

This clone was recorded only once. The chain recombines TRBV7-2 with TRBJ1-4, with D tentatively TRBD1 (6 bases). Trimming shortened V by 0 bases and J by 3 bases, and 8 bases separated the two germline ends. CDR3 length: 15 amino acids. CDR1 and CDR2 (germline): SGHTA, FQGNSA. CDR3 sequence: CASSLAPGANEKLFF. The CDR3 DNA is TGTGCCAGCAGCTTAGCGCCAGGGGCTAATGAAAAACTGTTTTTT. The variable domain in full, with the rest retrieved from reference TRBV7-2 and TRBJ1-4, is GAGVSQSPSNKVTEKGKDVELRCDPISGHTALYWYRQSLGQGLEFLIYFQGNSAPDKSGLPSDRFSAERTGGSVSTLTIQRTQQEDSAVYLCASSLAPGANEKLFFGSGTQLSVL.

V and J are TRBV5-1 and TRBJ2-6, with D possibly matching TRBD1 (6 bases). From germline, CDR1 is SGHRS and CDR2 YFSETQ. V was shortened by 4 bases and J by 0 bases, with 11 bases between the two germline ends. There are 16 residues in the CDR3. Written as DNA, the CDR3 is TGCGCCAGCAGCCTAGGACAGCCCTCTGGGGCCAACGTCCTGACTTTC. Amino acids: CASSLGQPSGANVLTF.

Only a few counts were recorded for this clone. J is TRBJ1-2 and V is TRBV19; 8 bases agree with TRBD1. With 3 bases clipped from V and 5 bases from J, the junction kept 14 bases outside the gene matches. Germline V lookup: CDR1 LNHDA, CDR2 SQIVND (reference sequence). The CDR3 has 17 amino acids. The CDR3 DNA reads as TGTGCCAGTAGTATCGGGCAGGGGGCAGGAGGAGCTTATGGCTACACCTTC. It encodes CASSIGQGAGGAYGYTF.